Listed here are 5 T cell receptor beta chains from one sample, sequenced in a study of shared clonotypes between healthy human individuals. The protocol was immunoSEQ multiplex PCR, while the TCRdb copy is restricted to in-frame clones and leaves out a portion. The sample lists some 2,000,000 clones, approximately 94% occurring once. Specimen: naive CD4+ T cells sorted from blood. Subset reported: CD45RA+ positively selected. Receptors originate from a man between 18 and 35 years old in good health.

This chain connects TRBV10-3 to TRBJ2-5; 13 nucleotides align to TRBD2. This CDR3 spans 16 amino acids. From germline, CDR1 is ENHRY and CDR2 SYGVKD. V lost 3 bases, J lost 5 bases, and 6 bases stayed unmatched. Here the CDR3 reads CAISETSGGARETQYF. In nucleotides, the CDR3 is TGTGCCATCAGTGAAACTAGCGGGGGGGCGCGGGAGACCCAGTACTTC.

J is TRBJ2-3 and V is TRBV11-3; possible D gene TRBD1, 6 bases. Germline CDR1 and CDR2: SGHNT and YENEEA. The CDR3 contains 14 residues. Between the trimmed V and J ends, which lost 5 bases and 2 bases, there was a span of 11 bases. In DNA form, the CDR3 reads TGTGCCAGCAGCCCCGGGACAAACACAGATACGCAGTATTTT. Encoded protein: CASSPGTNTDTQYF.

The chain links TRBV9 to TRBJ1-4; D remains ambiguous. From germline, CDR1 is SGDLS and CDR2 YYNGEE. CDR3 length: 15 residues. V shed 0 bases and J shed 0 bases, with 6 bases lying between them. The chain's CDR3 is CASSVGVTTNEKLFF. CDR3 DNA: TGTGCCAGCAGCGTAGGGGTCACAACTAATGAAAAACTGTTTTTT.

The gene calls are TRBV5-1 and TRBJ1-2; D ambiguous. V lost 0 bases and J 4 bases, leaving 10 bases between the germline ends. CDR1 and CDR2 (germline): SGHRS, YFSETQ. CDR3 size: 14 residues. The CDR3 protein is CASSLDTLGYGYTF. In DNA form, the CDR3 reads TGCGCCAGCAGCTTGGACACCTTGGGCTATGGCTACACCTTC.

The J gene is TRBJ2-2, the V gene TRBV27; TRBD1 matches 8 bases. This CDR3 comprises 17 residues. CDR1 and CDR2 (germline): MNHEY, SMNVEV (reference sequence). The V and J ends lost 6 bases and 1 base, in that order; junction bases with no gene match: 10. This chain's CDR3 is CASSRMVGTGNTGELFF. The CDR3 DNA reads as TGTGCCAGCAGCCGAATGGTGGGGACAGGGAACACCGGGGAGCTGTTTTTT.